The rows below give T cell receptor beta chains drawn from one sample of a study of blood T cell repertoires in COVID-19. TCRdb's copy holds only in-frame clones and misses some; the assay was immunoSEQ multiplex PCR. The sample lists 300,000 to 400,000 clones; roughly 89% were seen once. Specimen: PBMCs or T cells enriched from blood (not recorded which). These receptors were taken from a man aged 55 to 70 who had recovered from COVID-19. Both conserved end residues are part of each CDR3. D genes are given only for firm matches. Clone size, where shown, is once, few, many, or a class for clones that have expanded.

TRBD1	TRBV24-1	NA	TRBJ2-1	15	TGTGCCACCAGTGATTTCGAACAGGGGTACAATGAGCAGTTCTTC	CATSDFEQGYNEQFF
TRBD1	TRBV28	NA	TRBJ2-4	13	TGTGCCAGCAGCGGACAGGGGCAAAACATTCAGTACTTC	CASSGQGQNIQYF
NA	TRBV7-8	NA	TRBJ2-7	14	TGTGCCAGCAGCTTAGGAGGTCCTACCTACGAGCAGTACTTC	CASSLGGPTYEQYF
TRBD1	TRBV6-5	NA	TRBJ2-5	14	TGTGCCAGCCACAGGGACAGGATACAAGAGACCCAGTACTTC	CASHRDRIQETQYF
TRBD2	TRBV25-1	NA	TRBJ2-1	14	TGTGCCAGCAGTGCCGGGACTAGCGGGATCGGGCAGTTCTTC	CASSAGTSGIGQFF
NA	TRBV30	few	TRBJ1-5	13	TGTGCCTGGAGTGTCCAGGGCAATCAGCCCCAGCATTTT	CAWSVQGNQPQHF
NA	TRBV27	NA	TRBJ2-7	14	TGTGCCAGCAGGAGGGAGAGAAACCGCTACGAGCAGTACTTC	CASRRERNRYEQYF
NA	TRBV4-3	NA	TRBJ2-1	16	TGCGCCAGCAGCCAAGGGTCGGGTCTAGCGAGCAATGAGCAGTTCTTC	CASSQGSGLASNEQFF
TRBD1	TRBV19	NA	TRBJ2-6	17	TGTGCCAGTAGTTCCGGGACAGGGGACTCTGGGGCCAACGTCCTGACTTTC	CASSSGTGDSGANVLTF
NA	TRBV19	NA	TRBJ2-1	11	TGTGCCAGTAGTATATATAATGAGCAGTTCTTC	CASSIYNEQFF
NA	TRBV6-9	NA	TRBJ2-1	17	TGTGCCAGCAGTTCCCCAGGGCGGGAAGGCTCCTACAATGAGCAGTTCTTC	CASSSPGREGSYNEQFF
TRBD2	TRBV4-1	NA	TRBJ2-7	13	TGCGCCAGCAGCCAGGGGGGGAGGCGGGAGCAGTACTTC	CASSQGGRREQYF
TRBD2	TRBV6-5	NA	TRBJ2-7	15	TGTGCCAGCAGAGGGTCGACTAGCGGGAGGGCTCAGCAGTACTTC	CASRGSTSGRAQQYF